One sample yielded the 14 T cell receptor beta chains listed below, sequenced in a study of blood T cell repertoires in COVID-19. Profiled with immunoSEQ multiplex PCR; TCRdb holds only in-frame clones, not every one. The sample lists tens of thousands of clones, 70% to 90% seen once, with under 35% in the top ten. Sequenced: peripheral blood. These receptors came from a woman aged 80 or older with COVID-19, enrolled during active disease.

CDR3 in DNA: TGCGCCAGCAGCTTGGAGGGACAGCCCTCTGGAAACACCATATATTTT. It is translated as CASSLEGQPSGNTIYF. The chain is built from TRBV5-1 and TRBJ1-3; 7 nucleotides align to TRBD1. The CDR3 is 16 residues long. With V trimmed by 0 bases and J by 0 bases, 3 bases remained unmatched. Per germline, CDR1 SGHRS and CDR2 YFSETQ.

The gene calls are TRBV27 and TRBJ2-3, with 9 positions matching TRBD2. Germline V gene data show CDR1 as MNHEY and CDR2 as SMNVEV (reference sequence). The V gene end was trimmed by 5 bases and the J gene end by 1 base; junction bases not matched to a gene: 7. The CDR3 extends over 16 amino acids. The CDR3 sequence is CASSPRGGRGTDTQYF. In DNA form, the CDR3 reads TGTGCCAGCAGTCCGCGGGGGGGGCGGGGCACAGATACGCAGTATTTT.

The CDR3 bases are TGTGCCAGCTCATCCCCCAACCGGGGTAGTTACCAAGAGACCCAGTACTTC. Translated: CASSSPNRGSYQETQYF. This rearrangement joins TRBV18 to TRBJ2-5; D is possibly TRBD2 (5 bases). V lost 5 bases and J 0 bases, leaving 19 bases between the germline ends. Looked up from germline, CDR1 is KGHSH and CDR2 is LQKENI. CDR3 size: 17 residues.

The CDR3 here is CASSFPLNQPQHF. In DNA, the CDR3 is TGTGCCAGTAGTTTCCCCCTCAATCAGCCCCAGCATTTT. The rearrangement uses TRBV19 and TRBJ1-5; D not resolved. CDR1 is LNHDA, CDR2 SQIVND, per germline (reference sequence). Trimming took 5 bases from V and 3 from J, leaving 8 bases between them. The CDR3 is made up of 13 amino acids.

The rearrangement uses TRBV10-3 and TRBJ1-1, with D perhaps matching TRBD1 (5 bases). Trimming took off 6 bases at V and 1 base at J, with 24 bases between the two ends. CDR1 and CDR2 from the germline V gene are ENHRY and SYGVKD. The CDR3 extends over 18 amino acids. The CDR3 region is CAIRDGGLWNTGNTEAFF. DNA of the CDR3: TGTGCCATCAGAGACGGGGGTTTGTGGAACACTGGGAACACTGAAGCTTTCTTT.

The J gene is TRBJ2-7, the V gene TRBV5-6; 9 bases align to TRBD1. CDR3 length equals 15 residues. Germline lookup yields CDR1 SGHDT and CDR2 YYEEEE. The V gene end was trimmed by 4 bases and the J gene end by 1 base; junction bases not matched to a gene: 6. The CDR3 is CASSGNRGRSYEQYF. As DNA, the CDR3 is TGTGCCAGCAGCGGAAACAGGGGGCGGTCCTACGAGCAGTACTTC.

V is TRBV10-3 and J is TRBJ1-1; TRBD1 agrees at 7 bases. V was clipped by 10 bases and J by 1 base; unmatched bases: 9. Germline V lookup: CDR1 ENHRY, CDR2 SYGVKD. The CDR3 has 14 amino acids. CDR3: CATVGTERNTEAFF. The DNA of the CDR3 is TGTGCCACCGTCGGGACAGAGAGGAACACTGAAGCTTTCTTT.

This clone was detected once. The chain recombines TRBV6-6 with TRBJ1-4; possible D gene TRBD1, 5 bases. Trimming took off 6 bases at V and 3 bases at J, with 11 bases between the two ends. Per the germline V gene, CDR1 is MNHNY and CDR2 is SVGAGI (reference sequence). There are 14 residues in the CDR3. CDR3 region: CASRLTVSNEKLFF. The CDR3 region has the DNA TGTGCCAGCAGGCTGACAGTCTCTAATGAAAAACTGTTTTTT.

This chain uses TRBV9 with TRBJ2-7; 8 bases match TRBD1. This CDR3 region has 16 residues. CDR1 and CDR2 (germline): SGDLS, YYNGEE. The ends lost 0 bases at V and 0 bases at J; junction bases unmatched: 5. CDR3 region: CASSVAAGGPSYEQYF. CDR3 DNA sequence: TGTGCCAGCAGCGTAGCTGCAGGGGGCCCCTCCTACGAGCAGTACTTC.

This chain links TRBV6-5 with TRBJ2-3, with D perhaps TRBD1 (6 bases). Trimming left V 2 bases short and J 9 bases short, with 15 bases between. Germline-derived CDR1 and CDR2 are MNHEY and SVGAGI. This CDR3 has 14 residues. This CDR3 reads CASSYPAGTGTQYF. For the CDR3, the DNA is TGTGCCAGCAGTTACCCCGCCGGTACAGGGACGCAGTATTTT.

The J gene is TRBJ2-2, the V gene TRBV7-3; 9 bases line up with TRBD1. Germline V gene lookup returns CDR1 SGHTA and CDR2 FQGTGA. V shed 5 bases, J shed 6 bases, and the junction held 10 bases outside the gene matches. The CDR3 has 16 amino acids. CDR3 sequence reads: CASSETGGGEAGELFF. CDR3 DNA sequence: TGTGCCAGCAGCGAAACAGGGGGCGGTGAGGCCGGGGAGCTGTTTTTT. Drawing the rest from reference TRBV7-3 and TRBJ2-2, the complete variable domain is GAGVSQTPSNKVTEKGKYVELRCDPISGHTALYWYRQSLGQGPEFLIYFQGTGAADDSGLPNDRFFAVRPEGSVSTLKIQRTERGDSAVYLCASSETGGGEAGELFFGEGSRLTVL.

The CDR3 loop reads CATSPDRAGWPLHF. CDR3 bases: TGTGCCACCAGCCCGGACAGGGCAGGATGGCCCCTCCACTTT. V usage is TRBV15 and J usage is TRBJ1-6, with TRBD1 matching over 8 bases. This CDR3 has 14 residues. J was trimmed by 13 bases and V by 5 bases; bases with no gene match: 10. Looked up from germline, CDR1 is LNHNV and CDR2 is YYDKDF (reference sequence). The variable domain in full, with the rest retrieved from reference TRBV15 and TRBJ1-6, is DAMVIQNPRYQVTQFGKPVTLSCSQTLNHNVMYWYQQKSSQAPKLLFHYYDKDFNNEADTPDNFQSRRPNTSFCFLDIRSPGLGDTAMYLCATSPDRAGWPLHFGNGTRLTVT.

CDR3 nucleotide sequence: TGTGCCAGCGGCCAACAGGGGGTCCACCCCTATTCTGGCTACACCTTC. This translates into CASGQQGVHPYSGYTF. J is TRBJ1-2 and V is TRBV2; 8 positions match TRBD1. This CDR3 has 16 residues. The J segment lost 7 bases and the V segment lost 8 bases, leaving 18 bases of the junction unmatched. In germline, CDR1 is SNHLY, CDR2 FYNNEI.

This chain links TRBV19 with TRBJ1-3; D is unclear. Germline CDR1 and CDR2: LNHDA and SQIVND (reference sequence). Between the trimmed V and J ends, which lost 3 bases and 0 bases, there was a span of 6 bases. This CDR3 region has 14 residues. In nucleotides, the CDR3 is TGTGCCAGTAGTATGAAGAGCTCTGGAAACACCATATATTTT. It yields the protein CASSMKSSGNTIYF. Full variable domain (rest looked up from reference TRBV19 and TRBJ1-3): DGGITQSPKYLFRKEGQNVTLSCEQNLNHDAMYWYRQDPGQGLRLIYYSQIVNDFQKGDIAEGYSVSREKKESFPLTVTSAQKNPTAFYLCASSMKSSGNTIYFGEGSWLTVV.